This T cell receptor (beta chain) was observed in a study of T-cell reconstitution after alpha-beta-depleted transplantation in children. Study observations and caveats: Several hundred expanded graft clones reportedly supplied alpha-beta T cells about two months after transplant.

This clonotype was detected a few times. Its antigen remains unknown. For TCRbeta, the library was prepared with unique molecular identifiers. Using its own MiXCR run on the PCR reads, TCRdb lists one record per CDR3 protein. The sample carries fewer than 700,000 distinct CDR3 sequences, 13% recorded once. CDR1 and CDR2 (germline): DFQATT, SNEGSKA (reference sequence). There are 11 residues in the CDR3. Trimming took off 4 bases at V and 8 bases at J, with 11 bases between the two ends. The rearrangement links TRBV20-1 to TRBJ1-1, with D unresolved. The sequence was obtained from a male patient between 10 and 17 years old who had a stem cell transplant for acute myeloid leukemia, so the T cells may come from the graft donor. Source: PBMCs, mostly from graft donor cells, taken 360 days after TCRalphabeta/CD19-depleted stem cell transplant. The CDR3 loop reads CSATRTAEAFF. In DNA, the CDR3 is TGCAGTGCTACCCGGACGGCAGAAGCTTTCTTT.